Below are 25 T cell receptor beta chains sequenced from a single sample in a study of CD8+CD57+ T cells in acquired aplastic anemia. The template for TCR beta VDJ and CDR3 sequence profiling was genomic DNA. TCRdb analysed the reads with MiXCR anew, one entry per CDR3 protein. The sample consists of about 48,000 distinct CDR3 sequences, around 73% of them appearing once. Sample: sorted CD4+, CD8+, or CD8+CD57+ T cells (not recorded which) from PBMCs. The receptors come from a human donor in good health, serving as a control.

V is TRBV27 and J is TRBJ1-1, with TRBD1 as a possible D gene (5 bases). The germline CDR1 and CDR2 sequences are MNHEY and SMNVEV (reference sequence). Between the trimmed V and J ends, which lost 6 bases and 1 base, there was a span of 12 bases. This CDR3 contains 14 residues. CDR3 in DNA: TGTGCCAGCAGCCCCGGGACGGCGAACACTGAAGCTTTCTTT. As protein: CASSPGTANTEAFF.

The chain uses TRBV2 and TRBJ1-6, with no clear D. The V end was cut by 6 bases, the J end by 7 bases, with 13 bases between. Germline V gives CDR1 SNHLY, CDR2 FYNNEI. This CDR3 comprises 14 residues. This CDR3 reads CASRADEWNSPLHF. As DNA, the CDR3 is TGTGCCAGCAGGGCCGACGAATGGAATTCACCCCTCCACTTT.

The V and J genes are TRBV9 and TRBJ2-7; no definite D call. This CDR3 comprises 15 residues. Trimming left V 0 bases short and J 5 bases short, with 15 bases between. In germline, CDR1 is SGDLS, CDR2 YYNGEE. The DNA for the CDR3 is TGTGCCAGCAGCGTAGTTTACTCCTCCTACAACGAGCAGTACTTC. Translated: CASSVVYSSYNEQYF.

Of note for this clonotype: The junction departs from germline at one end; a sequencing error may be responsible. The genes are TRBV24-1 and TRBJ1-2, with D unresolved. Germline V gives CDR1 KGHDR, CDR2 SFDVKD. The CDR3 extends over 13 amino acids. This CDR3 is CASSSDGSYGYTF. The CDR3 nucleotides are TGTGCCAGCAGTTCAGACGGAAGCTATGGCTACACCTTC.

Here the CDR3 DNA reads TGTGCCAGCGGCCAATCCTACAATGAGCAGTATTTT. Its translation is CASGQSYNEQYF. The gene calls are TRBV12-3 or TRBV12-4 and TRBJ2-3, with unresolved D. Trimming cost V 8 bases and J 11 bases, with 17 bases left between them. The CDR3 loop spans 12 amino acids.

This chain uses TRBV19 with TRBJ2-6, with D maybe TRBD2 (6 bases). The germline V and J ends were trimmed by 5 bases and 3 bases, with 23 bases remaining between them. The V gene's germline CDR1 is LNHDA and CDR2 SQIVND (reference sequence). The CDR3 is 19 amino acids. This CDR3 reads CASSPRDSGKRLGANVLTF. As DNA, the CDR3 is TGTGCCAGTAGTCCCCGGGACTCGGGGAAAAGGCTTGGGGCCAACGTCCTGACTTTC.

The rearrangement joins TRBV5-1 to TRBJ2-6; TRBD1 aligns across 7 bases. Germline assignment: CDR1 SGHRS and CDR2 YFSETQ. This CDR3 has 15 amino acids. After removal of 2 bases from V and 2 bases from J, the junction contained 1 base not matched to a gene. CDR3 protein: CASSFTGAGANVLTF. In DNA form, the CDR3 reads TGCGCCAGCAGCTTTACAGGGGCTGGGGCCAACGTCCTGACTTTC.

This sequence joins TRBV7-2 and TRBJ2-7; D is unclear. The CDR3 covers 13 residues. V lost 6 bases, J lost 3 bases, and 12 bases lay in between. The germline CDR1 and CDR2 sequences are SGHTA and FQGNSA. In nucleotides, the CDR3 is TGTGCCAGCAGATACTCGACTGGCTACGAGCAGTACTTC. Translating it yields CASRYSTGYEQYF.

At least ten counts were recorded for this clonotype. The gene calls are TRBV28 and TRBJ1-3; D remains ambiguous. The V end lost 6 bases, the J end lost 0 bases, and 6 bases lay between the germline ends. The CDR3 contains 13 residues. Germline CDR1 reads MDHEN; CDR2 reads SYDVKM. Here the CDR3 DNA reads TGTGCCAGCAGCGAGATCTCTGGAAACACCATATATTTT. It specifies CASSEISGNTIYF.

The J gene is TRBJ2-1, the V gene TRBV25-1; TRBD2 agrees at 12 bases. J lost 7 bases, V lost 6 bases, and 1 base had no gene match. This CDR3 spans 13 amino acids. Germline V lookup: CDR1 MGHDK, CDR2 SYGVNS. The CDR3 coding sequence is TGTGCCAGCAGAACTAGCGGGGGGAATGAGCAGTTCTTC. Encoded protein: CASRTSGGNEQFF.

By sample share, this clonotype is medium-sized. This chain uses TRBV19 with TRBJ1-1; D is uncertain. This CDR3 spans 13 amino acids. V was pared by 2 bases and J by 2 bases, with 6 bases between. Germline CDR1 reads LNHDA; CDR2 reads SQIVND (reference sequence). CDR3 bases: TGTGCCAGTAGTATACGGCTAAACACTGAAGCTTTCTTT. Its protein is CASSIRLNTEAFF.

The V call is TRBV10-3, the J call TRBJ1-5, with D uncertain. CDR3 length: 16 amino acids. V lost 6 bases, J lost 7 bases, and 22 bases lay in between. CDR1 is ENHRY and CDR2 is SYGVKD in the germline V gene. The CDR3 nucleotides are TGTGCCATCAGCGGAGCGGGCCAGGTCGGTGAGCAGCCCCAGCATTTT. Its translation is CAISGAGQVGEQPQHF.

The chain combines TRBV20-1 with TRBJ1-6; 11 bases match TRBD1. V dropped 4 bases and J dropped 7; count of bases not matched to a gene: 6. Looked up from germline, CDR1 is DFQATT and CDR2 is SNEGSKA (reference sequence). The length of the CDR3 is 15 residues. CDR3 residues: CSAIRTGGGNSPLHF. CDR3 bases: TGCAGTGCTATCCGGACAGGGGGCGGGAATTCACCCCTCCACTTT.

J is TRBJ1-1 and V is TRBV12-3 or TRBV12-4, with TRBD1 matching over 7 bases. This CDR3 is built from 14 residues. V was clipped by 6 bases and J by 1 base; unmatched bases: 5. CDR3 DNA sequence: TGTGCCAGCAGGCCTACAGGGGAGAACACTGAAGCTTTCTTT. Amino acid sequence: CASRPTGENTEAFF.

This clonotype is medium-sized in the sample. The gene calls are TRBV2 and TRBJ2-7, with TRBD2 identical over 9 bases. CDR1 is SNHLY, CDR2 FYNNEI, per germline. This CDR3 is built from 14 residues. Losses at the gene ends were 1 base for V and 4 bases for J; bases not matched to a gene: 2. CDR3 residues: CASSEEAGGYEQYF. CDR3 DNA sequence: TGTGCCAGCAGTGAAGAAGCGGGAGGATACGAGCAGTACTTC.

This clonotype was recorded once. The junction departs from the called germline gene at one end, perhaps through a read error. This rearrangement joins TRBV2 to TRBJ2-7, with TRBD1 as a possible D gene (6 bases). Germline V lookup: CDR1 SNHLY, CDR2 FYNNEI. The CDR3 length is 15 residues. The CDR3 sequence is CASSNRVTRTYEQCF. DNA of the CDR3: TGTGCCAGCAGCAACAGGGTTACCCGAACCTACGAGCAGTGCTTC.

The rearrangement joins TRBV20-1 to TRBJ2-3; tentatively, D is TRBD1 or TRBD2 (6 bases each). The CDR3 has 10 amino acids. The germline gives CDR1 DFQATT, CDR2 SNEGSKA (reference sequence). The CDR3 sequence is CSGGYDTQYF. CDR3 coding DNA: TGCAGCGGGGGCTACGATACGCAGTATTTT.

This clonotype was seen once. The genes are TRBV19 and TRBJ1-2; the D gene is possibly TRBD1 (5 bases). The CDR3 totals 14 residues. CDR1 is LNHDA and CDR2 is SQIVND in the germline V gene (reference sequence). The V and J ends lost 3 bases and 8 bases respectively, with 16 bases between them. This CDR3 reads CASSMTAYTGGYTF. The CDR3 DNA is TGTGCCAGTAGTATGACAGCCTACACTGGGGGCTACACCTTC.

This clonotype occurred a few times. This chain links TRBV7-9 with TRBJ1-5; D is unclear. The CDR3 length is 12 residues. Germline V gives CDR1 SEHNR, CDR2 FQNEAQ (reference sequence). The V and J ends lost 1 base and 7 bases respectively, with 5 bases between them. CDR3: CASSLGSQPQHF. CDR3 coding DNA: TGTGCCAGCAGCTTAGGGTCCCAGCCCCAGCATTTT.

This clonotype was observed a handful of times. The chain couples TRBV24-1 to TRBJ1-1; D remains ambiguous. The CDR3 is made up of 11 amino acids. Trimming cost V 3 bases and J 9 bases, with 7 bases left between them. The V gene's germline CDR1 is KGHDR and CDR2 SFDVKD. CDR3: CATSDGWKAFF. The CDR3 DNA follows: TGTGCCACCAGTGATGGATGGAAAGCTTTCTTT.

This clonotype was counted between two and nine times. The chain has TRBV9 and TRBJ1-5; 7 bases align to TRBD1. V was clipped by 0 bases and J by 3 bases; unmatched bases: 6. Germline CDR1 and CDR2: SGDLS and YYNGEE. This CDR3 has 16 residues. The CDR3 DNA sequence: TGTGCCAGCAGCGTAGGGCCAGGGGGAAACAATCAGCCCCAGCATTTT. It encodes CASSVGPGGNNQPQHF.

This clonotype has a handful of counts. The CDR3 nucleotides are TGTGCCAGCAGCTCAGGGACTAGCTACCGAGAGACCCAGTACTTC. Its translation is CASSSGTSYRETQYF. The chain is built from TRBV3-1 and TRBJ2-5; 9 nucleotides line up with TRBD2. The CDR3 spans 15 residues. CDR1 is LGHDT, CDR2 YNNKEL, per germline (reference sequence). Germline trimming cut 5 bases from V and 4 bases from J; bases unmatched to any gene: 8.

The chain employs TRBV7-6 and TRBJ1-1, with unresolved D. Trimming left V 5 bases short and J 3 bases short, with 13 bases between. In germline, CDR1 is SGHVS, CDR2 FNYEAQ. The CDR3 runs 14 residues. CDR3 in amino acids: CASSLGMGDTEAFF. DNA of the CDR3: TGTGCCAGCAGCCTAGGGATGGGAGACACTGAAGCTTTCTTT.

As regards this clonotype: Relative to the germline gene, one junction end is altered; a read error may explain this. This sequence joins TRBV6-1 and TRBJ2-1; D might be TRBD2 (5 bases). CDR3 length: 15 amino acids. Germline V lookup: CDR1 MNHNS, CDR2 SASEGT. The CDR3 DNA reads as TGTGCCGGCAGTGAGGGCCCGAGATCCTACAATGAGCAGTTCTTC. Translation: CAGSEGPRSYNEQFF.

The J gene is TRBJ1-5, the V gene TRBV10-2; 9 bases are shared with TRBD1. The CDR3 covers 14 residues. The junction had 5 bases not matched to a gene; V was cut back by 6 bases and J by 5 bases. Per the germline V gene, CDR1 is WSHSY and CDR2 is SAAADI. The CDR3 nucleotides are TGCGCCAGCAGGCCTAGGACAGGGGATCAGCCCCAGCATTTT. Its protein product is CASRPRTGDQPQHF.